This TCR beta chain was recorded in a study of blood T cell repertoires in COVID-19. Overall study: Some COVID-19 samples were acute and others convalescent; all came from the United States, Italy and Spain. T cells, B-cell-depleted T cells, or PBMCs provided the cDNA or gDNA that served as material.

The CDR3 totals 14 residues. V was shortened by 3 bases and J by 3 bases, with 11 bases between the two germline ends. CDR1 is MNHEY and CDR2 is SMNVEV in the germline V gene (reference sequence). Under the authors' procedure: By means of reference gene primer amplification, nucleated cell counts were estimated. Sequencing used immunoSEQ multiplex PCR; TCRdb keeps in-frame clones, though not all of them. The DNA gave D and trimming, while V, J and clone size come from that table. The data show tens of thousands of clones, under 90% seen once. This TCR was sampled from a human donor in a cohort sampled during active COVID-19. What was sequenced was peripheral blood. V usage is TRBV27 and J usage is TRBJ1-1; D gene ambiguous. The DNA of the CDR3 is TGTGCCAGCAGTTTCAGAGGGTCCGACACTGAAGCTTTCTTT. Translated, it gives CASSFRGSDTEAFF.